The 10 T cell receptor beta chains given below trace back to one sample, sequenced in a study of T cells in Graves' hyperthyroidism and ophthalmopathy. It was RNA transcripts that yielded the amplified TCR beta CDR3 regions. An initial round of RT-PCR targeting the TCR CDR3 relied on the HTBI primer set. A single record per CDR3 protein comes from TCRdb applying MiXCR to the multiplex PCR reads. In the table there are approximately 300,000 distinct CDR3 sequences, roughly 15% of which are singletons. The specimen was blood. The receptors come from a man aged 30 to 45 with Graves' hyperthyroidism.

This clonotype was seen at least ten times. The rearrangement links TRBV18 to TRBJ2-4; D not certain. V lost 3 bases, J lost 7 bases, and 10 bases lay in between. Germline V gene data show CDR1 as KGHSH and CDR2 as LQKENI. The CDR3 covers 13 residues. CDR3 sequence reads: CASSPNWRNIQYF. CDR3 nucleotides: TGTGCCAGCTCACCTAACTGGCGCAACATTCAGTACTTC.

This clonotype was seen only a few times. The rearrangement joins TRBV20-1 to TRBJ1-5; 9 nucleotides line up with TRBD1. CDR1 and CDR2 (germline): DFQATT, SNEGSKA (reference sequence). The trim removed 3 bases at V and 1 base at J, leaving 10 bases unmatched. The CDR3 loop spans 17 amino acids. This CDR3 reads CSASRTGESGSNQPQHF. The CDR3 nucleotides are TGCAGTGCTAGCCGGACAGGGGAGTCGGGAAGCAATCAGCCCCAGCATTTT.

This rearrangement joins TRBV10-3 to TRBJ1-6; D uncertain. V was pared by 8 bases and J by 6 bases, with 11 bases between. CDR3 length: 13 amino acids. The germline V gene has CDR1 ENHRY and CDR2 SYGVKD. The chain's CDR3 is CAIAPSLNSPLHF. The CDR3 DNA reads TGTGCCATCGCACCCTCACTTAATTCACCCCTCCACTTT.

This clonotype was picked up many times. The chain uses TRBV18 and TRBJ1-1; TRBD1 is a possible D gene (6 bases). V was shortened by 3 bases and J by 4 bases, with 15 bases between the two germline ends. The germline gives CDR1 KGHSH, CDR2 LQKENI. The CDR3 covers 15 residues. The CDR3, as DNA: TGTGCCAGCTCACCGGGTGGAACAGGGTTCACTGAAGCTTTCTTT. It specifies CASSPGGTGFTEAFF. Together with reference TRBV18 and TRBJ1-1, the CDR3 gives the full variable domain: NAGVMQNPRHLVRRRGQEARLRCSPMKGHSHVYWYRQLPEEGLKFMVYLQKENIIDESGMPKERFSAEFPKEGPSILRIQQVVRGDSAAYFCASSPGGTGFTEAFFGQGTRLTVV.

In its sample, this clonotype was seen a few times. V is TRBV10-3 and J is TRBJ2-5; 10 bases align to TRBD1. CDR3 size: 14 residues. Germline V CDR1 and CDR2: ENHRY, SYGVKD. J gave up 3 bases and V 4 bases, and 2 bases lay outside the gene matches. This CDR3 reads CAISGQGAKETQYF. The CDR3 bases are TGTGCCATCAGTGGACAGGGGGCAAAAGAGACCCAGTACTTC.

Ten or more counts support this clonotype. The chain combines TRBV27 with TRBJ1-1; 8 nucleotides match TRBD1. Germline values: CDR1 MNHEY, CDR2 SMNVEV (reference sequence). V was clipped by 3 bases and J by 3 bases; unmatched bases: 15. CDR3 length equals 18 residues. The CDR3 sequence: CASSFYPPGTGSDTEAFF. Here the CDR3 DNA reads TGTGCCAGCAGTTTCTATCCCCCCGGGACAGGCAGTGACACTGAAGCTTTCTTT.

This clonotype was seen many times. CDR3 sequence: CASSPLVSSYNEQFF. CDR3 DNA: TGTGCCAGCAGCCCGTTAGTGAGCTCCTACAATGAGCAGTTCTTC. The chain couples TRBV11-3 to TRBJ2-1; no clear D gene. V shed 5 bases and J shed 0 bases, with 11 bases lying between them. Germline V lookup: CDR1 SGHNT, CDR2 YENEEA. This CDR3 is 15 amino acids long.

Comments on this clonotype: This could be a read error, since a much larger clone is one nucleotide away. The V call is TRBV7-9, the J call TRBJ2-1; 9 nucleotides agree with TRBD1. In germline, CDR1 is SEHNR, CDR2 FQNEAQ (reference sequence). Trimming cost V 3 bases and J 5 bases; bases outside gene matches: 2. The CDR3 runs to 14 residues. CDR3 sequence reads: CASSFRDRDNEQFF. The DNA of the CDR3 is TGTGCCAGCAGCTTCCGGGACAGGGACAATGAGCAGTTCTTC.

This clonotype was seen ten or more times. The CDR3 loop reads CASENLHGADTLGGHNEQFF. CDR3 coding DNA: TGTGCCAGCGAGAATCTCCATGGAGCGGATACCCTCGGGGGCCACAATGAGCAGTTCTTC. This chain uses TRBV7-9 with TRBJ2-1; D might be TRBD1 or TRBD2, each matching 6 bases. The CDR3 runs to 20 residues. Germline-derived CDR1 and CDR2 are SEHNR and FQNEAQ (reference sequence). Trimming cost V 8 bases and J 5 bases, with 34 bases left between them.

The table lists this clonotype with many counts. The V and J genes are TRBV11-2 and TRBJ2-1, with D possibly matching TRBD2 (6 bases). This CDR3 region has 11 residues. The germline V gene encodes CDR1 SGHAT and CDR2 FQNNGV. V dropped 5 bases and J dropped 9 bases, with 8 bases sitting between them. DNA of the CDR3: TGTGCCAGCAGCGCGGGGTTTGAGCAGTTCTTC. It yields the protein CASSAGFEQFF.